The source of this T cell receptor beta chain is a study of Ad26.COV2.S vaccination and SARS-CoV-2 variants. Regarding the study as a whole: Similar non-spike TCR breadth was observed in recipients of vaccine and of placebo.

The treatment here: roughly 19 received Ad26.COV2.S at low or high dose, single or two shots; about 5 received placebo; per-sample allocation not given. All samples were drawn on day 63, counting from the first vaccine or placebo injection. This Boston cohort included adults aged 18-55 years. CDR1 is MNHEY and CDR2 is SVGAGI in the germline V gene. This CDR3 is built from 14 residues. The V end lost 6 bases, the J end lost 1 base, and 12 bases lay between the germline ends. Profiling relied on immunoSEQ multiplex PCR, and the TCRdb table lists in-frame clones only, not all of them. The table lists some 300,000 clones, approximately 86% of them singletons. For this clone: Its antigen is unknown.

This chain connects TRBV6-5 to TRBJ1-1; no definite D call. This receptor was obtained from a person between 18 and 65 years old who received the Ad26.COV2.S COVID-19 vaccine or a placebo. This sample comprised peripheral blood, obtained in a trial of Ad26.COV2.S vaccine versus placebo. The CDR3 spells CASRLRVGNTEAFF. In nucleotides, the CDR3 is TGTGCCAGCAGACTAAGAGTCGGGAACACTGAAGCTTTCTTT.